One and the same sample provided the 31 T cell receptor beta chains below, sequenced in a study of regulatory T cells in long-lasting Graves disease (dated by TCRdb to the early 2020s). Libraries were made using multiplex PCR. The instrument given in TCRdb is Illumina HiSeq 4000. CDR3 regions were amplified by Arm-PCR with iRepertoire HTBI primers to construct TCR beta libraries. TCRdb trimmed the raw reads at Q25, called clones with MiXCR and kept productive beta chains. Each CDR3 protein gets just one entry, which takes the most common genes and DNA from the rows behind it. The sample records fewer than 550,000 distinct CDR3 sequences, about a sixth of which are singletons. Jointly, the top ten make up under 30% of the sample. The time point label for this specimen denotes: newly diagnosed GD, antithyroid drugs for less than 3 months. RNA was extracted from PBMCs in TRIzol for both TCR sequencing and RNA sequencing.

The same data also contributed to another study, on T cells in Graves' hyperthyroidism and ophthalmopathy.

This sample comprised peripheral blood mononuclear cells (PBMCs), obtained at new diagnosis, from a patient treated with antithyroid drugs. The source is a woman aged 18-29 years with Graves disease. Donor details come from another sample of the same person, matched by shared clones.

At least ten counts were recorded for this clonotype. J is TRBJ2-2 and V is TRBV6-1; 7 nucleotides agree with TRBD1. Germline values: CDR1 MNHNS, CDR2 SASEGT. The CDR3 has 15 amino acids. V shed 5 bases, J shed 4 bases, and the junction held 7 bases outside the gene matches. As DNA, the CDR3 is TGTGCCAGCAGTCATACAGGGGTGGCCACCGGGGAGCTGTTTTTT. This codes for CASSHTGVATGELFF.

To note about this clonotype: A read error may be the cause here, since a much bigger clone is one base away. The V call is TRBV12-3 or TRBV12-4, the J call TRBJ1-5; D remains unclear. V was cut by 4 bases and J by 4 bases, with 5 bases left in between. CDR3 length: 12 amino acids. The chain's CDR3 is CASSCPNQPQHF. Written as DNA, the CDR3 is TGTGCCAGCAGTTGCCCTAATCAGCCCCAGCATTTT.

The V call is TRBV6-2 or TRBV6-3, the J call TRBJ2-5; weak D call: TRBD2 (5 bases). The CDR3 has 13 residues. CDR1 is MNHEY and CDR2 is SVGEGT in the germline V gene. V lost 6 bases to trimming and J lost 5 bases, with 13 bases between them. The CDR3 protein is CASRFGERETQYF. The CDR3 DNA sequence: TGTGCCAGCAGGTTTGGGGAGCGGGAGACCCAGTACTTC.

This clonotype has ten or more counts. The V gene is TRBV7-9, the J gene TRBJ2-3; D may be TRBD1 or TRBD2 (5 bases each). Germline V CDR1 and CDR2: SEHNR, FQNEAQ (reference sequence). The germline V and J ends were trimmed by 1 base and 2 bases, with 10 bases remaining between them. This CDR3 has 15 residues. CDR3 loop: CASSLVGTPTDTQYF. The CDR3 DNA sequence: TGTGCCAGCAGCTTAGTAGGGACCCCCACAGATACGCAGTATTTT.

This clonotype was detected many times. Compared with germline, one end of the junction differs, possibly owing to a read error. The chain joins TRBV11-2 to TRBJ2-1; D ambiguous. Per germline, CDR1 SGHAT and CDR2 FQNNGV. CDR3 length: 13 amino acids. In DNA form, the CDR3 reads TGTGCCAGCAGCTTAACCCAGAACAATGAGCAGCTCTTC. Translated: CASSLTQNNEQLF.

There are many counts of this clonotype. The chain uses TRBV11-2 and TRBJ2-7; 7 nucleotides agree with TRBD2. Per germline, CDR1 SGHAT and CDR2 FQNNGV. The CDR3 sequence is 14 residues long. V lost 1 base, J lost 2 bases, and 2 bases stayed unmatched. Written as DNA, the CDR3 is TGTGCCAGCAGCTTAGGGGGGGGGACCTACGAGCAGTACTTC. Protein sequence: CASSLGGGTYEQYF.

This clonotype was picked up a small number of times. This chain uses TRBV6-5 with TRBJ2-1, with 14 bases identical to TRBD2. This CDR3 spans 15 amino acids. V lost 4 bases, J lost 7 bases, and 3 bases stayed unmatched. Per germline, CDR1 MNHEY and CDR2 SVGAGI. In DNA, the CDR3 is TGTGCCAGCAGTTGGACTAGCGGGAGGTCGAATGAGCAGTTCTTC. It encodes CASSWTSGRSNEQFF.

In the case of this clonotype: This may be a read error, as it is one base from a much larger clone. The rearrangement joins TRBV2 to TRBJ2-4, with TRBD1 matching over 11 bases. Germline V gene lookup returns CDR1 SNHLY and CDR2 FYNNEI. CDR3 size: 15 residues. V lost 3 bases and J lost 9; bases outside the gene matches: 7. CDR3 loop: CASSEGTGGQSIQYF. As DNA, the CDR3 is TGTGCCAGCAGTGAGGGGACAGGGGGTCAAAGCATTCAGTACTTC.

In its sample, this clonotype was seen a few times. The chain uses TRBV28 and TRBJ1-1, with D unclear. The V and J ends lost 8 bases and 0 bases respectively, with 16 bases between them. There are 15 residues in the CDR3. Looked up from germline, CDR1 is MDHEN and CDR2 is SYDVKM. CDR3 sequence (DNA): TGTGCCAGCGAAAGACAAAACCAAATGAACACTGAAGCTTTCTTT. This encodes CASERQNQMNTEAFF. Supplemented by reference TRBV28 and TRBJ1-1, the full variable domain reads DVKVTQSSRYLVKRTGEKVFLECVQDMDHENMFWYRQDPGLGLRLIYFSYDVKMKEKGDIPEGYSVSREKKERFSLILESASTNQTSMYLCASERQNQMNTEAFFGQGTRLTVV.

The gene calls are TRBV27 and TRBJ2-5, with D unresolved. Trimming removed 6 bases from V and 1 base from J, with 9 bases in between. CDR3 length equals 13 residues. The germline gives CDR1 MNHEY, CDR2 SMNVEV (reference sequence). The CDR3 DNA is TGTGCCAGCAGAAGACATCTCCAAGAGACCCAGTACTTC. Translating it yields CASRRHLQETQYF.

This clonotype was seen at least ten times. V is TRBV20-1 and J is TRBJ2-7; D is uncertain. The CDR3 totals 14 residues. Germline CDR1 DFQATT, CDR2 SNEGSKA (reference sequence). Trimming left V 3 bases short and J 0 bases short, with 12 bases between. CDR3 sequence (DNA): TGCAGTGCTAGGGGCCCTGGTTACTCCTACGAGCAGTACTTC. Protein: CSARGPGYSYEQYF.

This clonotype has at least ten counts. V is TRBV28 and J is TRBJ1-2, with TRBD1 matching 8 bases. V dropped 5 bases and J dropped 5; count of bases not matched to a gene: 10. Germline values: CDR1 MDHEN, CDR2 SYDVKM. There are 15 residues in the CDR3. The CDR3 protein is CASSPGTGLSYGYTF. DNA for the CDR3: TGTGCCAGCAGTCCGGGGACAGGTCTTTCGTATGGCTACACCTTC.

This clonotype was seen more than once but under ten times. A much larger clone differs from this one at a single base, so this may be a read error. The rearrangement uses TRBV12-3 or TRBV12-4 and TRBJ1-1, with TRBD1 identical over 8 bases. With V trimmed by 5 bases and J by 8 bases, 7 bases remained unmatched. This CDR3 region has 13 residues. DNA for the CDR3: TGTGCCAGCAGTGCCAAAGGGACAGGCGAAGCTTTCTTT. This codes for CASSAKGTGEAFF.

This clonotype has at least ten counts. V is TRBV28 and J is TRBJ1-2, with D tentatively TRBD1 (5 bases). V was pared by 5 bases and J by 3 bases, with 13 bases between. The CDR3 contains 14 residues. Germline V gene sequence: CDR1 MDHEN, CDR2 SYDVKM. In DNA, the CDR3 is TGTGCCAGCAGTGAAGGTTTAGGGGACTATGGCTACACCTTC. Translated, it gives CASSEGLGDYGYTF.

CDR3 in DNA: TGTGCCAGCAGACCAGGGGGGACAGCCGAGCAGTACTTC. Translated, it gives CASRPGGTAEQYF. The gene calls are TRBV28 and TRBJ2-7; D possibly corresponds to TRBD1 (7 bases). Looked up from germline, CDR1 is MDHEN and CDR2 is SYDVKM. The CDR3 loop spans 13 amino acids. V was cut by 6 bases and J by 6 bases, with 15 bases left in between.

The chain recombines TRBV7-9 with TRBJ2-1; TRBD2 agrees at 15 bases. Unmatched junction bases numbered 4, after V lost 5 bases and J lost 8 bases. From germline, CDR1 is SEHNR and CDR2 FQNEAQ (reference sequence). The CDR3 totals 15 residues. The CDR3 DNA reads TGTGCCAGCAGCCAGGGACTAGCGGGAGGCCATGAGCAGTTCTTC. Amino acid sequence: CASSQGLAGGHEQFF.

The chain joins TRBV5-1 to TRBJ2-7; TRBD1 agrees at 8 bases. This CDR3 is built from 16 residues. Trimming removed 0 bases from V and 3 bases from J; junction bases left unmatched: 8. Germline V gene sequence: CDR1 SGHRS, CDR2 YFSETQ. The CDR3 protein is CASSLAPGTGDYEQYF. The CDR3 DNA is TGCGCCAGCAGCTTGGCCCCCGGGACAGGAGACTACGAGCAGTACTTC.

This clonotype was found a few times. J is TRBJ2-7 and V is TRBV20-1; 13 positions match TRBD2. Unmatched junction bases numbered 13, after V lost 3 bases and J lost 2 bases. CDR1 is DFQATT and CDR2 is SNEGSKA in the germline V gene (reference sequence). The CDR3 contains 18 residues. CDR3 amino acids: CSASLGIGLAGVAYEQYF. CDR3 in DNA: TGCAGTGCTAGCCTAGGGATTGGACTAGCGGGAGTGGCCTACGAGCAGTACTTC.

The V and J genes are TRBV6-1 and TRBJ2-7, with 16 bases identical to TRBD2. CDR3 length: 18 residues. Trimming took 3 bases from V and 2 from J; bases not matched to a gene: 7. Germline values: CDR1 MNHNS, CDR2 SASEGT. Here the CDR3 reads CASSERGGLAGGPYEQYF. CDR3 nucleotide sequence: TGTGCCAGCAGTGAGAGGGGGGGACTAGCGGGAGGGCCCTACGAGCAGTACTTC.

Ten or more counts support this clonotype. V usage is TRBV28 and J usage is TRBJ2-7; the D call may be TRBD1 or TRBD2 (6 bases each). There are 15 residues in the CDR3. Germline V gene data show CDR1 as MDHEN and CDR2 as SYDVKM. The chain's CDR3 is CASCNGGAGSYEQYF. CDR3 in DNA: TGTGCTTCCTGTAACGGGGGCGCGGGGTCCTACGAGCAGTACTTC.

This clonotype has more than one count but fewer than ten. The chain has TRBV2 and TRBJ1-2; D might be TRBD1 (5 bases). Germline loops: CDR1 SNHLY, CDR2 FYNNEI. V was cut by 11 bases and J by 0 bases, with 16 bases left in between. This CDR3 spans 14 amino acids. The CDR3 region is CAGTARTANYGYTF. CDR3 in DNA: TGTGCCGGGACGGCCCGAACGGCTAACTATGGCTACACCTTC.

This rearrangement joins TRBV19 to TRBJ2-3, with unresolved D. The CDR3 has 14 amino acids. The V gene lost 6 bases and the J gene lost 1 base, with 11 bases spanning the gap. Per the germline V gene, CDR1 is LNHDA and CDR2 is SQIVND (reference sequence). CDR3 in amino acids: CASRKEPGTDTQYF. CDR3 sequence (DNA): TGTGCCAGTAGGAAGGAGCCCGGCACAGATACGCAGTATTTT.

This clonotype was detected many times. The chain uses TRBV28 and TRBJ2-7; the D gene is possibly TRBD1 (6 bases). The CDR3 runs to 14 residues. Germline V gives CDR1 MDHEN, CDR2 SYDVKM. Trimming cost V 7 bases and J 4 bases, with 17 bases left between them. The CDR3 nucleotides read TGTGCCAGCACCTCAGGGGCCTCAATATACGAGCAGTACTTC. Protein sequence: CASTSGASIYEQYF. Using reference TRBV28 and TRBJ2-7 for the parts outside the CDR3, the full variable domain is DVKVTQSSRYLVKRTGEKVFLECVQDMDHENMFWYRQDPGLGLRLIYFSYDVKMKEKGDIPEGYSVSREKKERFSLILESASTNQTSMYLCASTSGASIYEQYFGPGTRLTVT.

The V gene is TRBV7-9, the J gene TRBJ2-2, with 7 bases identical to TRBD1. From germline, CDR1 is SEHNR and CDR2 FQNEAQ (reference sequence). This CDR3 comprises 16 residues. Trimming removed 5 bases from V and 5 bases from J; junction bases left unmatched: 11. CDR3 DNA: TGTGCCAGCAGCCCCGGGGTGCAGGGGGAGACCGGGGAGCTGTTTTTT. This gives the protein CASSPGVQGETGELFF.

This clonotype was counted a few times. This sequence joins TRBV28 and TRBJ2-7, with 10 positions matching TRBD1. The CDR3 is 15 amino acids. The germline CDR1 and CDR2 sequences are MDHEN and SYDVKM. Unmatched junction bases numbered 11, after V lost 5 bases and J lost 7 bases. DNA of the CDR3: TGTGCCAGCAGTGCCCCGCGACAGGGGGCGCAGGAGCAGTACTTC. It is translated as CASSAPRQGAQEQYF.

This clonotype has only a few counts. The V gene is TRBV6-9, the J gene TRBJ2-7; D gene unclear. The CDR3 contains 12 residues. In germline, CDR1 is MNHGY, CDR2 SVAAGI. V lost 2 bases and J 12 bases, leaving 14 bases between the germline ends. CDR3 coding DNA: TGTGCCAGCAGTTATCTTGATGGGGTTCCGTACTTC. Residues: CASSYLDGVPYF.

This clonotype was counted at least ten times. The gene calls are TRBV5-1 and TRBJ2-3; tentative D call: TRBD2 (6 bases). Trimming stripped 0 bases from V and 2 bases from J, with 13 bases between. The CDR3 is 16 residues long. Per the germline V gene, CDR1 is SGHRS and CDR2 is YFSETQ. The CDR3 bases are TGCGCCAGCAGCTTGGATGTGGGAGGCCCCACAGATACGCAGTATTTT. Protein: CASSLDVGGPTDTQYF.

In this sample, this clonotype turned up many times. V usage is TRBV28 and J usage is TRBJ1-1; 8 bases are a match to TRBD1. The J segment lost 5 bases and the V segment lost 6 bases, leaving 11 bases of the junction unmatched. Germline V gene lookup returns CDR1 MDHEN and CDR2 SYDVKM. This CDR3 comprises 15 residues. The CDR3 nucleotides read TGTGCCAGCAGCCCGACAGGGGTGGGGAAAACTGAAGCTTTCTTT. Protein product: CASSPTGVGKTEAFF.

V is TRBV3-1 and J is TRBJ1-6; the D is unclear. This CDR3 contains 16 residues. V was pared by 0 bases and J by 8 bases, with 14 bases between. The germline V gene encodes CDR1 LGHDT and CDR2 YNNKEL (reference sequence). CDR3 protein: CASSQDPRFLDSPLHF. DNA for the CDR3: TGTGCCAGCAGCCAAGATCCCAGGTTTTTAGATTCACCCCTCCACTTT.

The table lists this clonotype with many counts. The rearrangement uses TRBV6-2 or TRBV6-3 and TRBJ2-3; D might be TRBD2 (6 bases). This CDR3 comprises 15 residues. Germline lookup yields CDR1 MNHEY and CDR2 SVGEGT. V gave up 4 bases and J gave up 3 bases, with 14 bases separating them. The CDR3 DNA sequence: TGTGCCAGCAGTTCTTACGGGAGTACAACAGATACGCAGTATTTT. Protein product: CASSSYGSTTDTQYF.

This clonotype was seen more than once but under ten times. This chain uses TRBV6-1 with TRBJ1-2; D unclear. V shed 6 bases and J shed 0 bases, with 14 bases lying between them. This CDR3 contains 15 residues. In germline, CDR1 is MNHNS, CDR2 SASEGT. For the CDR3, the DNA is TGTGCCAGCAGCCATCGGACTCTTTCTAACTATGGCTACACCTTC. Translating gives CASSHRTLSNYGYTF.